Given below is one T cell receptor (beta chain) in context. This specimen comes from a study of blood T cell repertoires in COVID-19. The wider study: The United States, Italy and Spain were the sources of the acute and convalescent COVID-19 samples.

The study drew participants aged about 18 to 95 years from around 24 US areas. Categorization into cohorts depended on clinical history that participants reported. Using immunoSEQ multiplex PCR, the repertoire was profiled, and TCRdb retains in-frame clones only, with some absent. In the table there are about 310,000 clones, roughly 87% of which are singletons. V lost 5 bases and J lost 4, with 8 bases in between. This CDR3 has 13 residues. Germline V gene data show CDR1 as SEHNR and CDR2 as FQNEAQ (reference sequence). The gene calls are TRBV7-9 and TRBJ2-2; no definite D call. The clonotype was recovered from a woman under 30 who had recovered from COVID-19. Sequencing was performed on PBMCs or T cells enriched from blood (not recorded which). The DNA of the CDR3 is TGTGCCAGCAGCGCGGCCTCCACCGGGGAGCTGTTTTTT. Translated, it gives CASSAASTGELFF.